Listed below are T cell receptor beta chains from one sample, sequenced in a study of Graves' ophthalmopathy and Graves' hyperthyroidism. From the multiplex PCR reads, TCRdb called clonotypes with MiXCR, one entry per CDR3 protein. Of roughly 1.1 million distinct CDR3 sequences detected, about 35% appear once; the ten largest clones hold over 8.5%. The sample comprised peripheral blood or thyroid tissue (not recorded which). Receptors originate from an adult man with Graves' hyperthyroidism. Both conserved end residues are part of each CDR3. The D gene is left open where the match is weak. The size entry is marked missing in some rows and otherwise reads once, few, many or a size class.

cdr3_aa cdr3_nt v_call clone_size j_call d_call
CASSEQVGYEQYF TGTGCCAGCAGTGAACAGGTCGGGTACGAGCAGTACTTC TRBV25-1 many TRBJ2-7 -
CASREGVREAFF TGTGCCAGCAGGGAGGGAGTACGGGAGGCTTTCTTT TRBV27 few TRBJ1-1 -
CVSSQDGSLNEKLFF TGCGTCAGCAGCCAAGACGGGTCCCTCAATGAAAAACTGTTTTTT TRBV4-3 - TRBJ1-4 -
CASSPSKRRGSGELFF TGTGCCAGCAGCCCCAGCAAGCGGAGGGGGAGCGGGGAGCTGTTTTTT TRBV11-3 - TRBJ2-2 -
CASSFRGIPETQYF TGTGCCAGCAGCTTCAGGGGGATTCCTGAGACCCAGTACTTC TRBV7-9 many TRBJ2-5 TRBD1
CASSQVGSTGELFF TGTGCCAGCAGCCAAGTAGGGAGCACCGGGGAGCTGTTTTTT TRBV7-8 many TRBJ2-2 -
CASSQGSHQSGETQYF TGCGCCAGCAGCCAAGGGAGTCACCAATCGGGGGAGACCCAGTACTTC TRBV4-3 - TRBJ2-5 -
CSAREGHGGANVLTF TGCAGTGCTAGAGAGGGACATGGTGGGGCCAACGTCCTGACTTTC TRBV20-1 once TRBJ2-6 -
CASSQGQGPMNTEAFF TGTGCCAGCAGCCAAGGACAGGGTCCTATGAACACTGAAGCTTTCTTT TRBV3-1 many TRBJ1-1 TRBD1
CASSQTKGAEQYF TGCGCCAGCAGCCAAACTAAGGGGGCCGAGCAGTACTTC TRBV10-1 many TRBJ2-7 TRBD1
CASSSTGYPGELFF TGTGCCAGCAGCTCAACAGGGTATCCCGGGGAGCTGTTTTTT TRBV7-2 many TRBJ2-2 -
CAISSGESGNTIYF TGTGCCATCAGTTCGGGAGAGAGTGGAAACACCATATATTTT TRBV10-3 few TRBJ1-3 -
CATGRGADEKLFF TGTGCCACCGGTAGGGGGGCTGATGAAAAACTGTTTTTT TRBV24-1 many TRBJ1-4 -
CASSLLVSYEQYF TGTGCCAGCAGTTTATTGGTATCCTACGAGCAGTACTTC TRBV7-2 - TRBJ2-7 -
CASSFSGYTDTQYF TGTGCCAGCAGCTTTAGCGGATACACAGATACGCAGTATTTT TRBV7-2 - TRBJ2-3 -
CASSARGSHTGELFF TGCGCCAGCAGCGCTAGAGGCTCCCACACCGGGGAGCTGTTTTTT TRBV4-1 few TRBJ2-2 -
CASSLGGQGQYF TGTGCCAGCAGCCTGGGGGGTCAGGGTCAATACTTC TRBV5-5 many TRBJ2-5 -
CASSPPGQSGETQHF TGTGCCAGCAGCCCACCGGGACAGAGCGGAGAGACCCAGCATTTT TRBV9 - TRBJ1-5 TRBD1
CATSKGPNLNEQYF TGTGCCACCAGCAAAGGTCCTAACCTCAACGAGCAGTACTTC TRBV15 once TRBJ2-7 -
CSVVRDRGTEAFF TGCAGCGTTGTCCGGGACAGGGGGACTGAAGCTTTCTTT TRBV29-1 many TRBJ1-1 TRBD1
CASSFSREGGELFF TGCGCCAGCAGCTTTTCTAGGGAAGGCGGGGAGCTGTTTTTT TRBV5-1 once TRBJ2-2 -
CASRRTGLQETQYF TGTGCCAGCAGGAGGACAGGGTTACAAGAGACCCAGTACTTC TRBV2 many TRBJ2-5 TRBD1
CASSFSGESSNQPQHF TGTGCCAGCAGTTTCTCAGGGGAATCGAGCAATCAGCCCCAGCATTTT TRBV2 - TRBJ1-5 -
CASSLDNGNTGELFF TGTGCCAGTAGTCTCGACAACGGGAACACCGGGGAGCTGTTTTTT TRBV19 many TRBJ2-2 -
CATSRGRMNQPQHF TGTGCCACCAGCAGGGGACGGATGAATCAGCCCCAGCATTTT TRBV15 many TRBJ1-5 -
CASRGDSNGYTF TGTGCCAGCAGAGGGGACAGCAATGGCTACACCTTC TRBV7-9 few TRBJ1-2 TRBD1
CATSLGNYGYTF TGTGCCACCTCTCTTGGAAACTATGGCTACACCTTC TRBV24-1 - TRBJ1-2 -
CASSEGYRSSGNTIYF TGTGCCAGCAGCGAAGGGTACAGATCCTCTGGAAACACCATATATTTT TRBV9 many TRBJ1-3 -
CAISESGGGNSPLHF TGTGCCATCAGTGAGTCAGGGGGCGGGAATTCACCCCTCCACTTT TRBV10-3 many TRBJ1-6 TRBD1
CSAKPVQNTEAFF TGCAGTGCTAAACCCGTACAGAACACTGAAGCTTTCTTT TRBV20-1 - TRBJ1-1 -
CSAEPVGLAGDEQYF TGCAGTGCTGAGCCGGTGGGACTAGCGGGGGACGAGCAGTACTTC TRBV20-1 many TRBJ2-7 TRBD2
CSVEVRGPDYGYTF TGCAGCGTTGAAGTCAGGGGGCCCGACTATGGCTACACCTTC TRBV29-1 - TRBJ1-2 TRBD1
CASSDDSWEKETQYF TGTGCCAGCAGTGACGACAGTTGGGAAAAAGAGACCCAGTACTTC TRBV6-5 - TRBJ2-5 -
CASSAYRWGSGAGELFF TGTGCCAGCAGCGCATACCGGTGGGGATCTGGGGCCGGGGAGCTGTTTTTT TRBV7-9 many TRBJ2-2 -
CASSQVVQNSPLHF TGCGCCAGCAGCCAAGTGGTCCAAAATTCACCCCTCCACTTT TRBV4-3 many TRBJ1-6 -
CASKGGAGGDQHF TGTGCCAGCAAAGGCGGGGCAGGGGGTGATCAGCATTTT TRBV7-2 - TRBJ1-5 TRBD1
CAISDPGQESYTF TGTGCCATCAGTGACCCGGGACAAGAGTCCTACACCTTC TRBV10-3 - TRBJ1-2 -
CASSLVASSTEAFF TGTGCCAGCAGCTTAGTAGCTTCTTCCACTGAAGCTTTCTTT TRBV7-9 many TRBJ1-1 -
CASVGADGMNTEAFF TGTGCCAGCGTGGGGGCGGACGGCATGAACACTGAAGCTTTCTTT TRBV25-1 - TRBJ1-1 -
CASSPVGREPEAFF TGTGCCAGCAGCCCTGTGGGTAGGGAGCCTGAAGCTTTCTTT TRBV7-9 - TRBJ1-1 -
CSLGTSSGNTIYF TGCAGCCTAGGGACGAGCTCTGGAAACACCATATATTTT TRBV29-1 - TRBJ1-3 -
CASSRTGHYGYTF TGTGCCAGCAGCAGGACAGGGCACTATGGCTACACCTTC TRBV27 many TRBJ1-2 TRBD1
CASSPTPGPTTNYEQYF TGTGCCAGCAGCCCAACGCCTGGACCCACGACTAACTACGAGCAGTACTTC TRBV7-1 - TRBJ2-7 -
CASSPVERESYEQYF TGTGCCAGCAGCCCCGTGGAGCGGGAGTCTTACGAGCAGTACTTC TRBV7-9 many TRBJ2-7 TRBD2
CASSGGGMSSYEQYF TGCGCCAGCAGCGGGGGGGGCATGAGCTCCTACGAGCAGTACTTC TRBV5-1 - TRBJ2-7 -
CASSYSRRWGESPLHF TGTGCCAGCAGTTACTCGAGACGGTGGGGGGAATCACCCCTCCACTTT TRBV6-5 few TRBJ1-6 -